The clone carrying this TCR beta chain was seen a handful of times. Using its own MiXCR run on the RT-PCR reads, TCRdb lists one record per CDR3 protein. The data hold roughly 650,000 distinct CDR3 sequences, with 13% to 15% observed a single time. This sample is drawn from a study of response to subunit inactivated influenza vaccine. There are 15 residues in the CDR3. Between the trimmed V and J ends, which lost 6 bases and 3 bases, there was a span of 17 bases. CDR1 MNHEY and CDR2 SVGEGT come from the germline V gene. The sequence was obtained from a man aged 50 or older who received an inactivated influenza vaccine. The J gene is TRBJ2-5, the V gene TRBV6-2 or TRBV6-3, with D unresolved. The material sequenced was PBMCs from blood, taken around 15 days before vaccination. CDR3 DNA sequence: TGTGCCAGCAGCCCCAGAAGGGCCCTCGAAGAGACCCAGTACTTC. This translates into CASSPRRALEETQYF.